This T cell receptor beta chain came from a study of blood T cell repertoires in COVID-19. Turning to the study itself: Donors in the United States, Italy and Spain gave samples during acute or convalescent COVID-19. PBMCs, B-cell-depleted T cells, or T cells provided the cDNA or gDNA that made up the material.

Authors' methods: It was from reference gene primer amplification that nucleated cell counts were estimated. Measured with immunoSEQ multiplex PCR; TCRdb has only the in-frame clones, and not every one. V and J calls and clone size follow that table, whereas D and trimming were derived from the DNA. This sample has 150,000 to 200,000 clones; around 84% occur once, and the top ten carry roughly 19%. This clone was found a few times. Trimming pared 10 bases from V and 2 bases from J, leaving 20 bases between. The CDR3 is 15 residues long. Germline lookup yields CDR1 LNHDA and CDR2 SQIVND (reference sequence).

The chain carries TRBV19 and TRBJ2-5; D perhaps matches TRBD2 (6 bases). This receptor was obtained from a woman of 80 years or more with acute or convalescent COVID-19. Sequenced input: peripheral blood. The CDR3 region is CATGLGGMAQETQYF. The DNA for the CDR3 is TGTGCCACCGGGCTGGGCGGGATGGCACAAGAGACCCAGTACTTC.